The source of this T cell receptor (beta chain) is a study of blood T cell repertoires in COVID-19. As processed by the authors: Researchers report that nucleated cell counts were estimated from reference gene primer amplification. Only in-frame clones appear in the TCRdb table, and some are missing; sequencing was by immunoSEQ multiplex PCR. V and J calls plus clone size are reproduced from that table; the DNA served to infer D and trimming. The sample holds fewer than 150,000 clones; 84% are singletons and the top ten take 1.5% to 2%. Membership in each cohort depended on participant-reported clinical history. Within 2 weeks before study entry, exposed participants met a COVID-19 case. This CDR3 is 15 amino acids long. CDR1 and CDR2 from the germline V gene are SSHAT and FNYEAQ (reference sequence). Between the trimmed V and J ends, which lost 1 base and 1 base, there was a span of 9 bases.

The V call is TRBV7-7, the J call TRBJ2-3; tentative D call: TRBD2 (6 bases). This TCR was recovered from a woman aged 18-29 years who had been exposed to COVID-19. The source material was PBMCs or T cells enriched from blood (not recorded which). Here the CDR3 reads CASSLEASGTDTQYF. For the CDR3, the DNA is TGTGCCAGCAGCTTAGAGGCTAGCGGCACAGATACGCAGTATTTT. Based on the CDR3 plus reference TRBV7-7 and TRBJ2-3, the full variable domain is GAGVSQSPRYKVTKRGQDVTLRCDPISSHATLYWYQQALGQGPEFLTYFNYEAQPDKSGLPSDRFSAERPEGSISTLTIQRTEQRDSAMYRCASSLEASGTDTQYFGPGTRLTVL.